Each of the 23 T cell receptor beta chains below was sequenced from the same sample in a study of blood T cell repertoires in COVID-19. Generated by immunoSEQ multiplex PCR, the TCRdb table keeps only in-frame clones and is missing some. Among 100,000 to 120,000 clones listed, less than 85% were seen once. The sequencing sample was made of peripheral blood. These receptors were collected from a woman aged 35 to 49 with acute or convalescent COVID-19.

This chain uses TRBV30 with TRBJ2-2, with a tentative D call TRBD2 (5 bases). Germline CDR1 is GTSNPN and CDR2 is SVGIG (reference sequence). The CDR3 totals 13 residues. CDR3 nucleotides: TGTGCGCTATTTCCTCCGGAGGTCGGGGAGCTGTTTTTT. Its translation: CALFPPEVGELFF.

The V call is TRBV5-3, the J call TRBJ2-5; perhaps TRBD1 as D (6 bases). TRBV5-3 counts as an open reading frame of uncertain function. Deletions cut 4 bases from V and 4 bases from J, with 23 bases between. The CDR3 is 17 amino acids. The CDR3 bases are TGTGCCAGAAGCCCCCTCCTCCGGCAGGACAGTTCAGAGACCCAGTACTTC. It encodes CARSPLLRQDSSETQYF.

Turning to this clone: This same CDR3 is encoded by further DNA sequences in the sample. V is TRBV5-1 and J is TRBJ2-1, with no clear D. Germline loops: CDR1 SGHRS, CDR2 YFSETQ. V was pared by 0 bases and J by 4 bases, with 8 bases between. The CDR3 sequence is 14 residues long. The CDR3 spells CASSLGADYNEQFF. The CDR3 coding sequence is TGCGCCAGCAGCTTGGGGGCCGATTACAATGAGCAGTTCTTC.

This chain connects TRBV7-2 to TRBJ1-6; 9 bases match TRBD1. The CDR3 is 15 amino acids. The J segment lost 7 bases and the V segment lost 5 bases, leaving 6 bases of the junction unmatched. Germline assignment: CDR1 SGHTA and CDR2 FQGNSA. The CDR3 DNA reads TGTGCCAGCAGCCACCAGACAGGGGGAAATTCACCCCTCCACTTT. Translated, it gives CASSHQTGGNSPLHF.

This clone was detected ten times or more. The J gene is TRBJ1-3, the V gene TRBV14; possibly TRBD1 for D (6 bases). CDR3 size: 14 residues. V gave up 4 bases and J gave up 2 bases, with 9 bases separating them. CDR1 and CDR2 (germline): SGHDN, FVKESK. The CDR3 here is CASSPRGTGNTIYF. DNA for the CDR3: TGTGCCAGCAGCCCGAGGGGGACTGGAAACACCATATATTTT. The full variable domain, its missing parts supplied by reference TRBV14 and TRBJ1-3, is EAGVTQFPSHSVIEKGQTVTLRCDPISGHDNLYWYRRVMGKEIKFLLHFVKESKQDESGMPNNRFLAERTGGTYSTLKVQPAELEDSGVYFCASSPRGTGNTIYFGEGSWLTVV.

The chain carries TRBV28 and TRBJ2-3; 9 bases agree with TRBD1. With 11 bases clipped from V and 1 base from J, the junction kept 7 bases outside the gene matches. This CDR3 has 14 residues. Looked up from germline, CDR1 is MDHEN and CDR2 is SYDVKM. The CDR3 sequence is CALGDRAGTDTQYF. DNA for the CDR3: TGTGCCCTTGGGGACAGGGCCGGCACAGATACGCAGTATTTT.

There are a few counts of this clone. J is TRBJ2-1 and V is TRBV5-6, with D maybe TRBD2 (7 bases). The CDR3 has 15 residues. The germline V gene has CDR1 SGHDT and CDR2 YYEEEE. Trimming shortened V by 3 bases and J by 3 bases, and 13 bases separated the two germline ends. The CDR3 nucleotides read TGTGCCAGCAGCTCCCGGGGGGCGGGCTACAATGAGCAGTTCTTC. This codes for CASSSRGAGYNEQFF. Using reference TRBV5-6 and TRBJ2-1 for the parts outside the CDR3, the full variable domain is DAGVTQSPTHLIKTRGQQVTLRCSPKSGHDTVSWYQQALGQGPQFIFQYYEEEERQRGNFPDRFSGHQFPNYSSELNVNALLLGDSALYLCASSSRGAGYNEQFFGPGTRLTVL.

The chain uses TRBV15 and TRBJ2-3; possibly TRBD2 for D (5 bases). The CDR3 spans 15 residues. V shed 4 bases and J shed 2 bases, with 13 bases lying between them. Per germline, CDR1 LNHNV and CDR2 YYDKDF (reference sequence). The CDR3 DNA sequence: TGTGCCACCAGCAAAAGGGAGATTGACACAGATACGCAGTATTTT. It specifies CATSKREIDTDTQYF. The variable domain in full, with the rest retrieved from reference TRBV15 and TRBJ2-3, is DAMVIQNPRYQVTQFGKPVTLSCSQTLNHNVMYWYQQKSSQAPKLLFHYYDKDFNNEADTPDNFQSRRPNTSFCFLDIRSPGLGDTAMYLCATSKREIDTDTQYFGPGTRLTVL.

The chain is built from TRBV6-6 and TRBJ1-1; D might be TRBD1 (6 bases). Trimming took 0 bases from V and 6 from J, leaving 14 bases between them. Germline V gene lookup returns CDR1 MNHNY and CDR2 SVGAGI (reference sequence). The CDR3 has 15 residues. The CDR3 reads CASSYSMGQQSEAFF. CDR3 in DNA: TGTGCCAGCAGTTACTCGATGGGACAACAGTCTGAAGCTTTCTTT.

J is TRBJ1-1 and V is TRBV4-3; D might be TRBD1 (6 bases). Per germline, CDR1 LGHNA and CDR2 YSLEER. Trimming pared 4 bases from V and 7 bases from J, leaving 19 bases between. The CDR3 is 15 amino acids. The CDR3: CASSPGAGEFSEAFF. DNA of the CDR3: TGCGCCAGCAGCCCCGGGGCAGGGGAGTTTAGTGAAGCTTTCTTT.

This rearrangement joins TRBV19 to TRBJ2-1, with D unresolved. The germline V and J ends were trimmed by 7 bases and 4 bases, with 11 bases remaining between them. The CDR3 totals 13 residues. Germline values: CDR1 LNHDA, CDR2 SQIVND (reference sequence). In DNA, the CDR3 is TGTGCCAGTACATCACCGGTGTACAATGAGCAGTTCTTC. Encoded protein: CASTSPVYNEQFF.

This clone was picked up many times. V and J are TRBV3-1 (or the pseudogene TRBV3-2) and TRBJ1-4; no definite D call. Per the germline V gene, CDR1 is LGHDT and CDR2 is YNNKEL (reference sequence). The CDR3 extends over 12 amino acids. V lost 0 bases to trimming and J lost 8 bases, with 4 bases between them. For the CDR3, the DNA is TGTGCCAGCAGCCAAGATCGGGAAAAACTGTTTTTT. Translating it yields CASSQDREKLFF.

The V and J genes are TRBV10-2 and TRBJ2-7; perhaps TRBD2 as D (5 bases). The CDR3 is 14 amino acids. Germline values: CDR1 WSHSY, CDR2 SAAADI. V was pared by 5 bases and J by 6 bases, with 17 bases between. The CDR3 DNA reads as TGCGCCAGCAGTCCTAGCCCCGACCTCCTCGAGCAGTACTTC. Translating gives CASSPSPDLLEQYF.

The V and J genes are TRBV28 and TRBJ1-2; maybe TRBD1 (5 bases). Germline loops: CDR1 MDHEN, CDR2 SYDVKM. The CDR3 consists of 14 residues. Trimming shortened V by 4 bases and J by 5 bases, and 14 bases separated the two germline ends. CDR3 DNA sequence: TGTGCCAGCAGTTCCCCCGGTAGACAGTATGGCTACACCTTC. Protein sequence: CASSSPGRQYGYTF.

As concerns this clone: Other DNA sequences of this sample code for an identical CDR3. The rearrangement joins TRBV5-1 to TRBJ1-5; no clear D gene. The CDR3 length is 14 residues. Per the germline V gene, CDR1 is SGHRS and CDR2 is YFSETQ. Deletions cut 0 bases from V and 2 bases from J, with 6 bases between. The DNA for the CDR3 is TGCGCCAGCAGCTTGGACGGAGGCAATCAGCCCCAGCATTTT. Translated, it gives CASSLDGGNQPQHF. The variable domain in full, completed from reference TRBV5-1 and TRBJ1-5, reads KAGVTQTPRYLIKTRGQQVTLSCSPISGHRSVSWYQQTPGQGLQFLFEYFSETQRNKGNFPGRFSGRQFSNSRSEMNVSTLELGDSALYLCASSLDGGNQPQHFGDGTRLSIL.

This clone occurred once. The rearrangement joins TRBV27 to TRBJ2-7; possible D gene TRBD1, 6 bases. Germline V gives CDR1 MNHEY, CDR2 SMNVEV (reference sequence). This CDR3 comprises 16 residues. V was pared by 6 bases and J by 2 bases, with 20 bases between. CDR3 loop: CASSLTLGDTPYEQYF. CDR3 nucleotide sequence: TGTGCCAGCAGCTTAACGTTAGGGGACACCCCCTACGAGCAGTACTTC.

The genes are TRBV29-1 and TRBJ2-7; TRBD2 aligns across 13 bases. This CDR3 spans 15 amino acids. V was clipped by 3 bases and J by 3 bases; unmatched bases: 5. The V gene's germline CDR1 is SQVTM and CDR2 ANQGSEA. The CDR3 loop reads CSVEALAGGLYEQYF. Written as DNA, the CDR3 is TGCAGCGTTGAGGCACTAGCGGGGGGGCTCTACGAGCAGTACTTC.

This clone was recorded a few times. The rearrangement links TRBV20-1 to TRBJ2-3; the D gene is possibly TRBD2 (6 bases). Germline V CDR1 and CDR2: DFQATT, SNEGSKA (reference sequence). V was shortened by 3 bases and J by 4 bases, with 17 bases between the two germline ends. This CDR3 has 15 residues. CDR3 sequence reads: CSASSGLGPADTQYF. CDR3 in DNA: TGCAGTGCTAGTTCGGGACTTGGGCCTGCAGATACGCAGTATTTT.

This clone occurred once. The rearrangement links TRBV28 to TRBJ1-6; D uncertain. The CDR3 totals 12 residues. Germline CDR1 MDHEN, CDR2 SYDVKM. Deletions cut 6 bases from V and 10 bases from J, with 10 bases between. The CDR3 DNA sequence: TGTGCCAGCAGGGTCGATCGGTCACCCCTCCACTTT. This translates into CASRVDRSPLHF.

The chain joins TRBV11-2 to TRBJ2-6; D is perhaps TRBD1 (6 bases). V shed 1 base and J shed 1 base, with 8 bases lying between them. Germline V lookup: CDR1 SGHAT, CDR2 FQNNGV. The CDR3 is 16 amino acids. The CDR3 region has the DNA TGTGCCAGCAGCTTAGGCAGGGGATCTGGGGCCAACGTCCTGACTTTC. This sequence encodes CASSLGRGSGANVLTF.

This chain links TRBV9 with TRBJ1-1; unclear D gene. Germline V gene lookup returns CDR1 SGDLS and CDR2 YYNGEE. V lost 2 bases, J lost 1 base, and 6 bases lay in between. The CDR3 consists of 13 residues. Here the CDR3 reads CASSVYQNTEAFF. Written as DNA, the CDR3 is TGTGCCAGCAGCGTCTATCAGAACACTGAAGCTTTCTTT.

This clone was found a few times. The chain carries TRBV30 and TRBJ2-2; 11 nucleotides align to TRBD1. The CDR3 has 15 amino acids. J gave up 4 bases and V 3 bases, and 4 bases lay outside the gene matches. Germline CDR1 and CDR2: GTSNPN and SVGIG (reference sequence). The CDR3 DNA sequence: TGTGCCTGGAGGGACGGGACAGGGGGCACCGGGGAGCTGTTTTTT. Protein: CAWRDGTGGTGELFF.

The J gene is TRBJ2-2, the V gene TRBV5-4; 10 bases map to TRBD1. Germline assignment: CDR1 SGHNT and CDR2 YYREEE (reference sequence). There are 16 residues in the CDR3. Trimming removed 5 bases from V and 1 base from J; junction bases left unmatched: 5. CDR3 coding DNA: TGTGCCAGCAGAAAGACAGGGGGCGTGAACACCGGGGAGCTGTTTTTT. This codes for CASRKTGGVNTGELFF. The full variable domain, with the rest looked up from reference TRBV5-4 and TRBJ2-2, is ETGVTQSPTHLIKTRGQQVTLRCSSQSGHNTVSWYQQALGQGPQFIFQYYREEENGRGNFPPRFSGLQFPNYSSELNVNALELDDSALYLCASRKTGGVNTGELFFGEGSRLTVL.